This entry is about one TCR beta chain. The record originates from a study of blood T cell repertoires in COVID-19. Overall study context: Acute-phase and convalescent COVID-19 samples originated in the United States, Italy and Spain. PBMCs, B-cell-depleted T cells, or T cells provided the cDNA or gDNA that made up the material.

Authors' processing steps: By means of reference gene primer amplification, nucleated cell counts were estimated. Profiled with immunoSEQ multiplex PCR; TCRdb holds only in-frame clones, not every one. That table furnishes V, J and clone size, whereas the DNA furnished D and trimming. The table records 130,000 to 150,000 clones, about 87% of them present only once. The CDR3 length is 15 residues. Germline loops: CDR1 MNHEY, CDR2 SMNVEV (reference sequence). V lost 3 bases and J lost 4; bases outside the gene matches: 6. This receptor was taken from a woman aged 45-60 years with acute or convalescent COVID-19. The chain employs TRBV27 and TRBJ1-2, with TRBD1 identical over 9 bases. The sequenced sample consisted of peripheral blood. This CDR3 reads CASSFSTGGGYGYTF. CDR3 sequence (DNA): TGTGCCAGCAGTTTTTCCACAGGGGGCGGCTATGGCTACACCTTC.